This T cell receptor beta chain was sequenced in a study of T cell responses to AZD1222 COVID-19 vaccine. Study results and limitations: Donors were largely white British and mainly female; clonal diversity was possibly underestimated. Of the AZD1222 recipients, only six or seven were seropositive at baseline.

This CDR3 is built from 13 residues. Trimming took off 7 bases at V and 2 bases at J, with 8 bases between the two ends. Germline CDR1 is LNHDA and CDR2 is SQIVND (reference sequence). Libraries were prepared by immunoSEQ multiplex PCR; TCRdb keeps only in-frame clonotypes and omits some of them. The profile shows more than 40,000 clones, about 92% of them singletons. As regards this clone: Antigen: not known.

Second-dose groups at about 4 or about 12 weeks were pooled. The chain carries TRBV19 and TRBJ2-2; D remains ambiguous. The clonotype was recovered from an adult who received the AZD1222 COVID-19 vaccine. The starting material was peripheral blood, obtained 28 days after the second AZD1222 dose. The CDR3 DNA reads as TGTGCCAGTACCTCAAGAAACACCGGGGAGCTGTTTTTT. Amino acid sequence: CASTSRNTGELFF.